This TCR beta chain is from a study of T cell responses to AZD1222 COVID-19 vaccine. Overall study context: Researchers grouped second doses given at about 4 or about 12 weeks into one pool.

On this clone itself: The antigen remains unidentified.

This CDR3 region has 15 residues. CDR1 and CDR2 (germline): SGHTA, FQGNSA. Between the trimmed V and J ends, which lost 5 bases and 5 bases, there was a span of 18 bases. Profiling relied on immunoSEQ multiplex PCR, and the TCRdb table lists in-frame clones only, not all of them. The table lists around 70,000 clones, roughly 90% of them singletons. General study findings and limits: Once two AZD1222 doses were given, Spike-specific TCR breadth and depth went up. Just a handful of AZD1222 recipients were seropositive at baseline. Most donors were white British, females outnumbered males, and clonal diversity was possibly underestimated.

The sequencing used peripheral blood, collected on day 0 of AZD1222 vaccination. The receptor's source is an adult in good health. The genes are TRBV7-2 and TRBJ1-1, with TRBD1 as a possible D gene (6 bases). The CDR3 DNA follows: TGTGCCAGCAGCAGGGTAAGACAGGTTATGACTGAAGCTTTCTTT. It codes for CASSRVRQVMTEAFF.